The entry below describes one T cell receptor (beta chain). Its antigen is unknown. Base qualities are not recorded, but no much larger clone differs from it by a single base. These data come from a study of blood T cell repertoires in COVID-19 (dated by TCRdb to the early 2020s). With respect to the entire study: Samples covering the acute and convalescent phases of COVID-19 were provided by collaborators in the United States, Italy and Spain. The repertoires were released in a freely available public database intended as a resource for research on the immune response to SARS-CoV-2. The material from the prospective study consisted of cDNA or gDNA derived from T cells, B-cell-depleted T cells, or PBMCs. Nearly every sample came with metadata listing a de-identified subject ID, COVID-19 status, age in years and sex. Samples came from the ongoing ImmuneRACE study (first 160 participants) plus 1,254 subjects from 6 global collaborators. Deeply sampled blood TCRbeta repertoires from subjects exposed to, actively infected with, or recovered from COVID-19 were included in the dataset. HLA class I and class II types, where available, came from metadata supplied by the sample provider rather than from assay-based typing.

TCRbeta CDR3 regions were amplified from genomic DNA by means of the immunoSEQ Assay, a bias-controlled multiplex PCR. The authors' pipeline ran thus. The number of nucleated cells in each sample was estimated by amplification of reference gene primers within the assay. To quantify the absolute abundance of each unique TCRbeta CDR3 rearrangement, sequence reads were collapsed and filtered. For each sample, productive Simpson clonality was calculated by taking the square root of Simpson's diversity index across productive rearrangements. The immuneACCESS repertoire file appears here via TCRdb, limited to in-frame rearrangements. These files lack a portion of the clones; in checked studies, under half of the deficit traces to unresolved V genes, and the cause of the others is not known. That table gives V, J and clone size, and the DNA gave D and trimming. The sample records approximately 300,000 clones, 85% of which are singletons. The top ten clonotypes cover 1.9% of the sample.

V and J lose 2 bases and 7 bases, and a span of 18 bases separates them. The CDR3 has 16 amino acids, counting the end cysteine and phenylalanine. The retained sequence is limited to the CDR3, 48 bases, with the frame set at the first base. The CDR1 and CDR2 encoded by the germline V gene are SGHRS and YFSETQ. Enrolling through a virtual design, the prospective study's participants ranged in age from roughly 18 to 90 years and lived across 20 to 30 United States geographic areas. Cohort assignment in the prospective study relied on participant-reported clinical history from a screening survey and a study questionnaire. Exposed participants were defined as having been in contact with someone with a PCR-confirmed or clinician-diagnosed COVID-19 case within 2 weeks of study entry. Each participant in the prospective study had whole blood, serum and a nasopharyngeal or oropharyngeal swab collected by mobile phlebotomists. Over a roughly 2-month period, participants in the prospective study had the option of providing additional blood draws and questionnaires. Before DNA extraction, blood samples from the prospective study were shipped at room temperature or frozen.

The investigation overall reported the following: The quantity of clinical and demographic metadata differed by source and by participant and was supplied without curation.

The chain joins TRBV5-1 to TRBJ2-2; matching of 6 bases hints at TRBD1 as the D gene. The receptor comes from a woman aged 25 to 45 who had been exposed to COVID-19. The sample comprised PBMCs or T cells enriched from blood (not recorded which). CDR3 protein: CASSLRGMGHVGELFF. The sequenced DNA is TGCGCCAGCAGCTTACGAGGGATGGGACACGTCGGGGAGCTGTTTTTT.